Listed here are 9 T cell receptor beta chains from one sample, sequenced in a study (dated by TCRdb to 2015 to 2017). Preparation of the library involved multiplex PCR. These reads were obtained on an Ion Torrent PGM. Adaptor-ligated barcode primers were used to amplify TRBV12-4/TRBJ1-2 clonotypes in the roughly 23-patient analysis. The raw public data were reprocessed by TCRdb itself: fastp quality trimming at Q25, MiXCR clonotype calling, in-frame beta chains only. Every distinct CDR3 protein forms one entry, paired with its most common genes and DNA. In this sample the table shows more than 750 distinct CDR3 sequences, approximately 5% of which occur a single time. Approximately 35% of the sample lies in the top ten. Material for sequencing was tumor-infiltrating naive CD4+ T cells sorted from the breast tumor. The cell subset or site label corresponds to: naive CD4+ T cells, CD4+CD45RA+CD25-. The receptors originated from a female donor with breast cancer.

This clonotype is classed as large. This rearrangement joins TRBV12-3 or TRBV12-4 to TRBJ1-2; 7 bases align to TRBD1. CDR3 length equals 13 residues. J gave up 7 bases and V 2 bases, and 4 bases lay outside the gene matches. The CDR3 coding sequence is TGTGCCAGCAGTTTAACAGGGGTAACTGGCTACACCTTC. It specifies CASSLTGVTGYTF.

This clonotype is classed as medium-sized. The chain couples TRBV12-3 or TRBV12-4 to TRBJ1-2, with D possibly TRBD1 on 5 matching bases. Trimming cost V 3 bases and J 10 bases, with 12 bases left between them. The CDR3 spans 12 residues. CDR3 loop: CASSFGLGHYTF. CDR3 coding DNA: TGTGCCAGCAGTTTCGGCCTGGGGCACTACACCTTC.

Sample share makes this clonotype medium-sized. This sequence joins TRBV12-3 or TRBV12-4 and TRBJ1-2; no reliable D call. The CDR3 totals 16 residues. The V gene lost 3 bases and the J gene lost 6 bases, with 20 bases spanning the gap. The CDR3 is CASSFQLGSILNGYTF. For the CDR3, the DNA is TGTGCCAGCAGTTTCCAATTAGGGAGCATACTCAATGGCTACACCTTC.

This clonotype showed up many times. The V and J genes are TRBV12-3 or TRBV12-4 and TRBJ1-2; perhaps TRBD1 as D (6 bases). This CDR3 is 13 amino acids long. Trimming pared 2 bases from V and 8 bases from J, leaving 12 bases between. CDR3 coding DNA: TGTGCCAGCAGTTTACAGGGGTTTGGCGGCTACACCTTC. Its translation: CASSLQGFGGYTF.

This clonotype is termed large. This rearrangement joins TRBV12-3 or TRBV12-4 to TRBJ1-2; no firm D call. The CDR3 covers 16 residues. Trimming took off 1 base at V and 4 bases at J, with 16 bases between the two ends. The CDR3 loop reads CASSLVGSSRSYGYTF. The DNA for the CDR3 is TGTGCCAGCAGTTTAGTAGGCAGCTCGAGGTCCTATGGCTACACCTTC.

This clonotype is classed as medium-sized. The rearrangement joins TRBV12-3 or TRBV12-4 to TRBJ1-2; perhaps TRBD1 as D (5 bases). This CDR3 is 13 amino acids long. The V end lost 5 bases, the J end lost 7 bases, and 14 bases lay between the germline ends. Here the CDR3 DNA reads TGTGCCAGCAGTACGGGACTTCAAGGTGGCTACACCTTC. It specifies CASSTGLQGGYTF.

This clonotype is large in the sample. The J gene is TRBJ1-2, the V gene TRBV12-3 or TRBV12-4; D gene unclear. Trimming shortened V by 1 base and J by 4 bases, and 7 bases separated the two germline ends. This CDR3 is 13 amino acids long. The CDR3 here is CASSLGQTYGYTF. DNA for the CDR3: TGTGCCAGCAGTTTAGGACAAACCTATGGCTACACCTTC.

Sample share makes this clonotype medium-sized. V gene TRBV12-3 or TRBV12-4 combines with J gene TRBJ1-2; D ambiguous. Trimming left V 5 bases short and J 8 bases short, with 12 bases between. The CDR3 is 12 amino acids. CDR3 in DNA: TGTGCCAGCAGTCCCGAAAATCGGGGCTACACCTTC. It is translated as CASSPENRGYTF.

At least ten counts were recorded for this clonotype. This chain connects TRBV12-3 or TRBV12-4 to TRBJ1-2, with 8 bases that match TRBD1. The ends lost 6 bases at V and 6 bases at J; junction bases unmatched: 12. The CDR3 is 15 residues long. CDR3 DNA sequence: TGTGCCAGCAGACGTCTCCGGGACAGGAGGGATGGCTACACCTTC. Amino acid sequence: CASRRLRDRRDGYTF.